These 7 T cell receptor beta chains came from one sample sequenced in a study of blood T cell repertoires in COVID-19. Sequencing was performed with immunoSEQ multiplex PCR; in TCRdb, only in-frame clones are kept and a portion is missing. The table includes fewer than 250,000 clones, around 85% detected once. Input material: peripheral blood. The source of these receptors is a woman between 45 and 65 years old with acute or convalescent COVID-19.

The rearrangement uses TRBV2 and TRBJ1-5, with 10 bases identical to TRBD1. This CDR3 is built from 14 residues. CDR1 and CDR2 from the germline V gene are SNHLY and FYNNEI. Germline trimming cut 5 bases from V and 7 bases from J; bases unmatched to any gene: 5. Here the CDR3 DNA reads TGTGCCAGCAGTATGACAGGGGGCGTACAGCCCCAGCATTTT. Residues: CASSMTGGVQPQHF.

The sample holds one count of this clone. The rearrangement joins TRBV19 to TRBJ1-6; the D gene is possibly TRBD1 (6 bases). V was trimmed by 5 bases and J by 10 bases, leaving 18 bases between them. Germline values: CDR1 LNHDA, CDR2 SQIVND (reference sequence). The CDR3 consists of 15 residues. The CDR3 reads CASSSTSGEGSPLHF. As DNA, the CDR3 is TGTGCCAGTAGTTCTACTTCAGGGGAGGGATCACCCCTCCACTTT.

This clone was seen once. This sequence joins TRBV6-6 and TRBJ2-7, with TRBD2 matching 9 bases. V trimming: 4 bases; J trimming: 6 bases; junction bases outside the gene matches: 10. Germline values: CDR1 MNHNY, CDR2 SVGAGI (reference sequence). CDR3 size: 15 residues. The CDR3 spells CASSSGRGRAPEQYF. Written as DNA, the CDR3 is TGTGCCAGCAGTTCCGGGCGCGGGAGGGCCCCCGAGCAGTACTTC.

The chain carries TRBV7-9 and TRBJ2-6; 8 bases are shared with TRBD1. V gave up 8 bases and J gave up 4 bases; unmatched junction bases: 4. Looked up from germline, CDR1 is SEHNR and CDR2 is FQNEAQ (reference sequence). The CDR3 runs to 14 residues. The CDR3 region is CASDRGTGANVLTF. CDR3 DNA sequence: TGTGCCAGCGACAGGGGAACAGGGGCCAACGTCCTGACTTTC.

This chain uses TRBV3-1 (or the pseudogene TRBV3-2) with TRBJ1-6; 7 bases align to TRBD1. The CDR3 length is 14 residues. From germline, CDR1 is LGHDT and CDR2 YNNKEL (reference sequence). V lost 5 bases to trimming and J lost 7 bases; unmatched junction nucleotides: 5. CDR3 sequence reads: CASSFQGGNSPLHF. The DNA for the CDR3 is TGTGCCAGCAGCTTTCAGGGGGGCAATTCACCCCTCCACTTT.

The chain joins TRBV11-3 to TRBJ2-1, with D possibly TRBD1 on 6 matching bases. V lost 9 bases and J 7 bases, leaving 19 bases between the germline ends. From germline, CDR1 is SGHNT and CDR2 YENEEA. The CDR3 is 14 residues long. CDR3 sequence reads: CASPLQGLLNEQFF. For the CDR3, the DNA is TGTGCCAGTCCTCTCCAGGGGTTACTGAATGAGCAGTTCTTC. Using reference TRBV11-3 and TRBJ2-1 for the parts outside the CDR3, the full variable domain is EAGVVQSPRYKIIEKKQPVAFWCNPISGHNTLYWYLQNLGQGPELLIRYENEEAVDDSQLPKDRFSAERLKGVDSTLKIQPAELGDSAVYLCASPLQGLLNEQFFGPGTRLTVL.

The V gene is TRBV11-2, the J gene TRBJ2-5, with a weak D call TRBD2 (6 bases). Germline V lookup: CDR1 SGHAT, CDR2 FQNNGV. V lost 1 base to trimming and J lost 4 bases, with 13 bases between them. CDR3 length: 15 residues. The CDR3 is CASSLGRRGRETQYF. For the CDR3, the DNA is TGTGCCAGCAGCTTAGGGCGGCGGGGTCGAGAGACCCAGTACTTC.